These 23 T cell receptor beta chains were sequenced from one sample in a study of neurological immune-mediated disorders (dated 2019 in TCRdb). This specimen's time point label, per the study, means: longitudinal time-point 1 (baseline). The library was prepared using 5' RACE. The sequencing machine was an Illumina HiSeq 2500. TCRdb ran its own pipeline on the public reads, namely fastp trimming at Q25 and MiXCR clone calling, and kept in-frame beta chains. Each CDR3 protein appears once, grouped with its most common genes and DNA. This sample comprises some 54,000 distinct CDR3 sequences, about 11% of them detected only once. The ten largest clones take up approximately 7% of the sample. Sample: PBMCs. These receptors were taken from a male donor with HTLV-1-associated myelopathy (HAM/TSP).

This clonotype came up many times. The chain couples TRBV25-1 to TRBJ1-1; 8 bases match TRBD1. From germline, CDR1 is MGHDK and CDR2 SYGVNS. Trimming cost V 4 bases and J 3 bases; bases outside gene matches: 1. There are 13 residues in the CDR3. The CDR3 DNA is TGTGCCAGCAGTGGACAGGGGCACACTGAAGCTTTCTTT. Its translation is CASSGQGHTEAFF.

There are many counts of this clonotype. This chain connects TRBV20-1 to TRBJ1-3, with a weak D call TRBD1 (6 bases). Trimming took off 0 bases at V and 2 bases at J, with 8 bases between the two ends. The germline V gene encodes CDR1 DFQATT and CDR2 SNEGSKA (reference sequence). The CDR3 covers 14 residues. CDR3 amino acids: CSARDRGTGNTIYF. For the CDR3, the DNA is TGCAGTGCTAGAGACAGGGGTACTGGAAACACCATATATTTT.

In its sample, this clonotype was seen a few times. The chain joins TRBV27 to TRBJ2-1, with a weak D call TRBD1 (5 bases). The CDR3 totals 16 residues. V lost 5 bases, J lost 2 bases, and 16 bases lay in between. Germline-derived CDR1 and CDR2 are MNHEY and SMNVEV (reference sequence). The CDR3: CASSPAAGFTYNEQFF. The CDR3 DNA follows: TGTGCCAGCAGTCCCGCGGCAGGGTTCACCTACAATGAGCAGTTCTTC.

This clonotype has ten or more counts. V is TRBV5-1 and J is TRBJ2-3; 11 nucleotides align to TRBD2. The CDR3 covers 15 residues. The germline V gene has CDR1 SGHRS and CDR2 YFSETQ. With 1 base clipped from V and 4 bases from J, the junction kept 2 bases outside the gene matches. CDR3 loop: CASSLLSGRADTQYF. The CDR3, as DNA: TGCGCCAGCAGCTTGCTTAGCGGGAGGGCAGATACGCAGTATTTT.

V is TRBV12-3 or TRBV12-4 and J is TRBJ2-7; D assignment may be TRBD1 or TRBD2 (5 bases each). This CDR3 is built from 15 residues. Deletions cut 10 bases from V and 9 bases from J, with 28 bases between. CDR3 in DNA: TGTGCCAACACCCCCGGTAGGGGACCCCCGTTTGCGCAGTACTTC. Translating gives CANTPGRGPPFAQYF.

This clonotype was detected ten times or more. The V and J genes are TRBV3-1 and TRBJ2-1; D may match TRBD1 or TRBD2 (5 bases each). Germline V gene sequence: CDR1 LGHDT, CDR2 YNNKEL (reference sequence). This CDR3 has 17 residues. Trimming cost V 5 bases and J 5 bases, with 22 bases left between them. CDR3 amino acids: CASSYTTSGTSDNEQFF. The CDR3 DNA is TGTGCCAGCAGCTATACCACCTCCGGGACGAGTGACAATGAGCAGTTCTTC.

The chain is built from TRBV7-8 and TRBJ2-7; D gene uncertain. Germline V gives CDR1 SGHVS, CDR2 FQNEAQ. There are 15 residues in the CDR3. V was pared by 1 base and J by 2 bases, with 12 bases between. The chain's CDR3 is CASSLVSTSTYEQYF. The CDR3 nucleotides read TGTGCCAGCAGCTTAGTGTCAACTTCCACCTACGAGCAGTACTTC.

This clonotype was seen many times. The chain couples TRBV4-3 to TRBJ2-5; D is perhaps TRBD2 (6 bases). V dropped 2 bases and J dropped 4 bases, with 11 bases sitting between them. The CDR3 has 14 residues. From germline, CDR1 is LGHNA and CDR2 YSLEER. The CDR3 protein is CASSQTGVGETQYF. The CDR3 DNA follows: TGCGCCAGCAGCCAAACGGGGGTGGGAGAGACCCAGTACTTC.

With respect to this clonotype: One end of the junction varies from germline; a read error may be responsible. This sequence joins TRBV4-3 and TRBJ2-2, with D perhaps TRBD1 (6 bases). Looked up from germline, CDR1 is LGHNA and CDR2 is YSLEER. The CDR3 is made up of 16 amino acids. CDR3 region: CASSHGLTGGTRELFF. The CDR3 nucleotides are TGCGCCAGCAGCCATGGCTTGACAGGCGGCACCCGGGAGCTGTTTTTT.

There are many counts of this clonotype. This chain uses TRBV5-1 with TRBJ2-5; D is unresolved. Germline CDR1 and CDR2: SGHRS and YFSETQ. There are 13 residues in the CDR3. Trimming took 0 bases from V and 0 from J, leaving 3 bases between them. Here the CDR3 reads CASSLVYQETQYF. The CDR3 coding sequence is TGCGCCAGCAGCTTGGTATACCAAGAGACCCAGTACTTC. The full variable domain, rest sourced from reference TRBV5-1 and TRBJ2-5, is KAGVTQTPRYLIKTRGQQVTLSCSPISGHRSVSWYQQTPGQGLQFLFEYFSETQRNKGNFPGRFSGRQFSNSRSEMNVSTLELGDSALYLCASSLVYQETQYFGPGTRLLVL.

The chain combines TRBV29-1 with TRBJ2-1, with 7 bases fitting TRBD1. Looked up from germline, CDR1 is SQVTM and CDR2 is ANQGSEA. This CDR3 has 14 residues. V dropped 3 bases and J dropped 4; count of bases not matched to a gene: 6. The CDR3 loop reads CSVDRVQGYNEQFF. The DNA for the CDR3 is TGCAGCGTTGATAGGGTACAGGGGTACAATGAGCAGTTCTTC.

This clonotype was recorded at least ten times. This sequence joins TRBV28 and TRBJ1-1; possibly TRBD1 for D (5 bases). The CDR3 has 11 residues. The ends were cut back, 7 bases at V and 7 bases at J, with 10 bases in the middle. The V gene's germline CDR1 is MDHEN and CDR2 SYDVKM. CDR3 coding DNA: TGTGCCAGCACCGGGGCCATTGAAGCTTTCTTT. It codes for CASTGAIEAFF.

This clonotype was seen repeatedly, ten times or more. The chain is built from TRBV5-1 and TRBJ2-7; weak D call: TRBD2 (5 bases). The CDR3 covers 15 residues. Germline values: CDR1 SGHRS, CDR2 YFSETQ. Trimming stripped 4 bases from V and 0 bases from J, with 14 bases between. The CDR3 region has the DNA TGCGCCAGCAGCCGACTCGGACTGACCTCCTACGAGCAGTACTTC. Translating it yields CASSRLGLTSYEQYF. The full variable domain, with the rest looked up from reference TRBV5-1 and TRBJ2-7, is KAGVTQTPRYLIKTRGQQVTLSCSPISGHRSVSWYQQTPGQGLQFLFEYFSETQRNKGNFPGRFSGRQFSNSRSEMNVSTLELGDSALYLCASSRLGLTSYEQYFGPGTRLTVT.

This clonotype was recorded at least ten times. The chain combines TRBV12-3 or TRBV12-4 with TRBJ1-2; a possible D gene is TRBD1 (5 bases). The CDR3 loop spans 16 amino acids. The V gene lost 3 bases and the J gene lost 4 bases, with 18 bases spanning the gap. The CDR3 DNA reads as TGTGCCAGCAGTTTTTACTCGGGGGTCGGCCTCTATGGCTACACCTTC. Encoded protein: CASSFYSGVGLYGYTF.

Concerning this clonotype itself: Since a much larger clone is just one base distant, this may be a read error. This chain uses TRBV5-1 with TRBJ2-3, with no clear D. V lost 0 bases and J 0 bases, leaving 5 bases between the germline ends. Germline loops: CDR1 SGHRS, CDR2 YFSETQ. The CDR3 has 14 residues. This chain's CDR3 is CASSLERSTDTQYF. In nucleotides, the CDR3 is TGCGCCAGCAGCTTGGAACGGAGCACAGATACGCAGTATTTT.

This clonotype came up many times. CDR3 protein: CASSYLPRAKLYF. Here the CDR3 DNA reads TGCGCCAGCAGCTACCTCCCAAGGGCAAAGCTATATTTT. V and J are TRBV5-1 and TRBJ1-3; D not certain. The CDR3 runs 13 residues. Trimming cost V 3 bases and J 14 bases, with 18 bases left between them. The V gene's germline CDR1 is SGHRS and CDR2 YFSETQ.

The sample holds many counts of this clonotype. CDR3 in amino acids: CASSLRTGRTDTQYF. As DNA, the CDR3 is TGCGCCAGCAGCTTGCGGACAGGGCGCACAGATACGCAGTATTTT. The V call is TRBV5-1, the J call TRBJ2-3; 8 nucleotides agree with TRBD1. J lost 1 base, V lost 1 base, and 2 bases had no gene match. Germline loops: CDR1 SGHRS, CDR2 YFSETQ. CDR3 length: 15 residues.

V and J are TRBV6-1 and TRBJ2-7; D is unclear. Between the trimmed V and J ends, which lost 3 bases and 3 bases, there was a span of 18 bases. In germline, CDR1 is MNHNS, CDR2 SASEGT. The CDR3 contains 16 residues. The CDR3 region is CASSDILGRGFYEQYF. DNA for the CDR3: TGTGCCAGCAGTGACATCCTTGGACGAGGATTCTACGAGCAGTACTTC.

This clonotype was picked up many times. V is TRBV6-5 and J is TRBJ2-3; 10 bases agree with TRBD2. J gave up 1 base and V 6 bases, and 4 bases lay outside the gene matches. CDR1 MNHEY and CDR2 SVGAGI come from the germline V gene. This CDR3 comprises 15 residues. The CDR3 region is CASRSGLAGTDTQYF. The CDR3 region has the DNA TGTGCCAGCAGATCCGGACTAGCGGGCACAGATACGCAGTATTTT.

This clonotype was found many times. J is TRBJ2-1 and V is TRBV10-3, with TRBD2 matching over 10 bases. The junction had 4 bases not matched to a gene; V was cut back by 6 bases and J by 5 bases. Germline CDR1 reads ENHRY; CDR2 reads SYGVKD. CDR3 size: 14 residues. The CDR3 sequence is CAIRSGGGHNEQFF. DNA of the CDR3: TGTGCCATCAGGAGCGGGGGGGGCCACAATGAGCAGTTCTTC.

In its sample, this clonotype was seen a few times. The J gene is TRBJ2-5, the V gene TRBV6-5; 11 bases are shared with TRBD2. V gave up 2 bases and J gave up 4 bases; unmatched junction bases: 6. Germline V lookup: CDR1 MNHEY, CDR2 SVGAGI. The CDR3 runs 16 residues. The CDR3 region is CASSYVSGTSGETQYF. The CDR3 DNA sequence: TGTGCCAGCAGTTACGTGTCTGGGACTAGCGGAGAGACCCAGTACTTC.

This clonotype showed up many times. The chain uses TRBV20-1 and TRBJ1-4; D gene ambiguous. The CDR3 is made up of 12 amino acids. Per germline, CDR1 DFQATT and CDR2 SNEGSKA (reference sequence). With 0 bases removed from V and 4 bases from J, the gap between germline ends came to 3 bases. Here the CDR3 DNA reads TGCAGTGCTAGAGATGATAATGAAAAACTGTTTTTT. Its protein product is CSARDDNEKLFF.

This clonotype was counted many times. The CDR3 here is CASSLWAIAGGYNEQFF. In nucleotides, the CDR3 is TGTGCCAGCAGCTTATGGGCCATAGCGGGGGGCTACAATGAGCAGTTCTTC. The chain has TRBV11-2 and TRBJ2-1, with TRBD2 identical over 10 bases. The CDR3 is made up of 17 amino acids. V lost 2 bases to trimming and J lost 3 bases; unmatched junction nucleotides: 7. Germline assignment: CDR1 SGHAT and CDR2 FQNNGV.